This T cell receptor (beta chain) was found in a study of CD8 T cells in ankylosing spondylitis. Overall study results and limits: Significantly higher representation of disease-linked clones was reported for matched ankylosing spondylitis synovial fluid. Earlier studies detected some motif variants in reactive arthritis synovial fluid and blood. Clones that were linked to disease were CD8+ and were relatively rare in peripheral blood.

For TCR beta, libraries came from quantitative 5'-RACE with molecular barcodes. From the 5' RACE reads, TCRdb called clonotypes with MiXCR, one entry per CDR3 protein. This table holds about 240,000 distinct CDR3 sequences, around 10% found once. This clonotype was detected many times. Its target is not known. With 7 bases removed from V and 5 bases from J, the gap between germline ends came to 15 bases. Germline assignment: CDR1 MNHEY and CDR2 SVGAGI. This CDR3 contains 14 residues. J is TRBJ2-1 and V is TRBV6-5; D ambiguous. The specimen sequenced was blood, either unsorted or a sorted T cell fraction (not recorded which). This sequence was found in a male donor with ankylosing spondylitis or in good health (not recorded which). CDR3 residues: CASKFYGANNEQFF. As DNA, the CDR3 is TGTGCCAGCAAGTTTTATGGCGCCAACAATGAGCAGTTCTTC.